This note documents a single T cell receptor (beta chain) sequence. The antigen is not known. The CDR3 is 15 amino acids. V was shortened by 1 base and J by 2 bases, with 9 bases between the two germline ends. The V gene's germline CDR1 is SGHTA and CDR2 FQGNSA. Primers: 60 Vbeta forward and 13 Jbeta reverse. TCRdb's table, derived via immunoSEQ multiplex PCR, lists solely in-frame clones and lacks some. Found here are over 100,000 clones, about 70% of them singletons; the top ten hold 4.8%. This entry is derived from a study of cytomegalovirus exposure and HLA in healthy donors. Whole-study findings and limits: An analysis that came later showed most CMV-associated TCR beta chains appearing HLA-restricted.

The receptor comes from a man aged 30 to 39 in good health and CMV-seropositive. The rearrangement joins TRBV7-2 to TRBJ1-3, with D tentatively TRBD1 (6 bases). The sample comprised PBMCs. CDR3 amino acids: CASSLVQGTGNTIYF. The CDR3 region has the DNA TGTGCCAGCAGCTTAGTACAGGGTACTGGAAACACCATATATTTT.